This TCR beta chain emerged from a study of T-cell reconstitution after alpha-beta-depleted transplantation in children. Findings and caveats of the study: Expanded graft clones, several hundred of them, were reportedly the source of alpha-beta T cells about two months after transplant. Recipient T cells and thymic progenitors that survived gave rise to the high TCRbeta diversity observed at day 60 in some patients. By one year post-transplant, T-cell counts and diversity largely arose from T cells that were newly produced.

Unique molecular identifiers tagged the TCRbeta library. TCRdb reprocessed the PCR reads via MiXCR and lists one record per CDR3 protein. The sample comprises about 120,000 distinct CDR3 sequences, 10% of which are singletons, and less than 40% rests with the top ten. This clonotype showed up just a few times. Its antigen is undetermined. The CDR3 spans 13 residues. CDR1 is SGHAT and CDR2 is FQNNGV in the germline V gene. V lost 2 bases and J lost 5, with 9 bases in between. The input for sequencing was PBMCs, taken before TCRalphabeta/CD19-depleted stem cell transplant. The chain recombines TRBV11-2 with TRBJ1-2; D possibly corresponds to TRBD1 (5 bases). This TCR came from a boy aged 2-9 years with acute lymphoblastic leukemia, due to receive a stem cell transplant. CDR3 loop: CASSLIPGYGYTF. The CDR3 DNA sequence: TGTGCCAGCAGCTTAATTCCAGGGTATGGCTACACCTTC.